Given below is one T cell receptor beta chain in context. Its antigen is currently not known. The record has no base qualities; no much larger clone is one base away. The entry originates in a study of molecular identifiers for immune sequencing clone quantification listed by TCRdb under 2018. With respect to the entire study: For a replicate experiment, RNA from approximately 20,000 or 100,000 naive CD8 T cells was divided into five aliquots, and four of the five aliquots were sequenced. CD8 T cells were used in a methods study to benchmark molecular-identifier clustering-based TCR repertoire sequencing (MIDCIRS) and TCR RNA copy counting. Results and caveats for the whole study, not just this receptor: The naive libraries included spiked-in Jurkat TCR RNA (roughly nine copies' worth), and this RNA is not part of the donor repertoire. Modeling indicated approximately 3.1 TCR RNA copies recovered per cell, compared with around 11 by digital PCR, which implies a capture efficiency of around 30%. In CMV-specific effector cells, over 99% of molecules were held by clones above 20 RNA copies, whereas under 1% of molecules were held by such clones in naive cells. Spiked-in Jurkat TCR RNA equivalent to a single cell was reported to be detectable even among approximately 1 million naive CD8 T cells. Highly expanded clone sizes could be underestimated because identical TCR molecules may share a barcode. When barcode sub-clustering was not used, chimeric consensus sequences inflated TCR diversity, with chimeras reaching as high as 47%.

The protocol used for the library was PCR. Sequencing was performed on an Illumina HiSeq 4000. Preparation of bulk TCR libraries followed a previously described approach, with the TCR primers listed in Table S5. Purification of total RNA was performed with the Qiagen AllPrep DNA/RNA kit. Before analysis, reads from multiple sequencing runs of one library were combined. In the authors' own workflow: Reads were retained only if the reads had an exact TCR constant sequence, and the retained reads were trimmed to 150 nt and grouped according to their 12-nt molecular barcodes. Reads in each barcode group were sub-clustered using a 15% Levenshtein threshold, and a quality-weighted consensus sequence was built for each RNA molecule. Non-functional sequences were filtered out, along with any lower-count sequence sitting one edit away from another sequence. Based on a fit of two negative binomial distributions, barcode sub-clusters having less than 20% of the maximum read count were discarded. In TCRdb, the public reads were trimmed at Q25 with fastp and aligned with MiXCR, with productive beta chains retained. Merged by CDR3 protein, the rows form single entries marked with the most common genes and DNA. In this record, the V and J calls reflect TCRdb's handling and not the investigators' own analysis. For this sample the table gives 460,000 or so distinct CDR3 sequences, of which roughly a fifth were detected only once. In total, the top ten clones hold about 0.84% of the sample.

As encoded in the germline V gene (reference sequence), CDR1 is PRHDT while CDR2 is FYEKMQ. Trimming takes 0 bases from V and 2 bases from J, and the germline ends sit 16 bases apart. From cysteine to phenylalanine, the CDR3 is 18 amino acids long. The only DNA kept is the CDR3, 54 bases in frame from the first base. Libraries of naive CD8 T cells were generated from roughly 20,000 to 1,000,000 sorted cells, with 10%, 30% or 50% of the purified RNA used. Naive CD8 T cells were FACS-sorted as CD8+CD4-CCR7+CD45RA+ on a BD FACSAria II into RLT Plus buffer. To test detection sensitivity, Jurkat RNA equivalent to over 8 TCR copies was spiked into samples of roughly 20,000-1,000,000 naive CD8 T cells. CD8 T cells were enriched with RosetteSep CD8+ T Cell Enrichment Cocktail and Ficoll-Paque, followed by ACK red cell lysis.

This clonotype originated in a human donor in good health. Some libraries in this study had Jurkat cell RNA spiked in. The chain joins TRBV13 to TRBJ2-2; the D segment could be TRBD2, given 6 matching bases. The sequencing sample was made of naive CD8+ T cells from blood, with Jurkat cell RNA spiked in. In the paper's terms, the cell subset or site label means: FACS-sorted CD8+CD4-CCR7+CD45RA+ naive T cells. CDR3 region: CASSLGFVAEPNTGELFF. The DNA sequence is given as TGTGCCAGCAGCTTAGGGTTCGTAGCGGAGCCCAACACCGGGGAGCTGTTTTTT.